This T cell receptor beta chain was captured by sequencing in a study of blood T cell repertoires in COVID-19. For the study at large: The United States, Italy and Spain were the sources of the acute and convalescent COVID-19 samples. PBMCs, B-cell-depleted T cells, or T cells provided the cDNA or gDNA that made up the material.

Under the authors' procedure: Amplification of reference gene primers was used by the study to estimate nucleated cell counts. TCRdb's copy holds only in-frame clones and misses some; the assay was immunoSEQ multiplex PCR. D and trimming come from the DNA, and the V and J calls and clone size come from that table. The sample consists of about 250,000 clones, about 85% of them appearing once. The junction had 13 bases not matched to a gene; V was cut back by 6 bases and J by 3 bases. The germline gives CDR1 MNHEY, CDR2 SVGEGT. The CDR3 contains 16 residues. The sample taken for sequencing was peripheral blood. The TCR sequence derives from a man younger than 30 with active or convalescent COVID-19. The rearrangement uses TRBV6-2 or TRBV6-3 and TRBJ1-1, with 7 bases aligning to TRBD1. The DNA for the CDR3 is TGTGCCAGCAGCACCACCCCGGGACAGTCATACACTGAAGCTTTCTTT. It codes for CASSTTPGQSYTEAFF.